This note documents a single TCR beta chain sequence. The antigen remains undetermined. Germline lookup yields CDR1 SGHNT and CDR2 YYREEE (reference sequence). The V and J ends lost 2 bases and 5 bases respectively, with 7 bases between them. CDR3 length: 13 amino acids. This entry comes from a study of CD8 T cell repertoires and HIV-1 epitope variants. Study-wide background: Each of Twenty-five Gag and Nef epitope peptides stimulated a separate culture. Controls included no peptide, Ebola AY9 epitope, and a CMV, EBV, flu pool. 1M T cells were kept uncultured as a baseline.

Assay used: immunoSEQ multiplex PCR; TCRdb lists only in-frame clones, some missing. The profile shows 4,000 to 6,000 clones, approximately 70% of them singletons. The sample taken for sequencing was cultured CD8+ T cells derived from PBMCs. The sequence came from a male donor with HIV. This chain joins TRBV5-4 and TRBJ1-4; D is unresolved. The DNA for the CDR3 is TGTGCCAGCAGCTTAATGACAAATGAAAAACTGTTTTTT. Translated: CASSLMTNEKLFF.